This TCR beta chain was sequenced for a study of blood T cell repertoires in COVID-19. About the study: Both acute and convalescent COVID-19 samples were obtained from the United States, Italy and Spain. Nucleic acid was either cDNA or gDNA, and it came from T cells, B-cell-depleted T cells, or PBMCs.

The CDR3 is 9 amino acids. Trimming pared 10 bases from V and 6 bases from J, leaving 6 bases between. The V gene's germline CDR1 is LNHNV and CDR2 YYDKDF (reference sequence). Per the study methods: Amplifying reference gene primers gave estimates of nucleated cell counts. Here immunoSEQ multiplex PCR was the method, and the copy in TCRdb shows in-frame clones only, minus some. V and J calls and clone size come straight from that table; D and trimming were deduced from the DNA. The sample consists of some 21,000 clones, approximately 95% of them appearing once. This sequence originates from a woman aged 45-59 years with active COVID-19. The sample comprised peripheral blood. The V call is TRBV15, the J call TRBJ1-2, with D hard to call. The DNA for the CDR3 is TGTGCCAGAGAGGATGGCTACACCTTC. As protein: CAREDGYTF.